Each of the 4 T cell receptor beta chains below was sequenced from the same sample in a study of radiation and T cells in renal cell carcinoma. Treatment given: 15 Gy SBRT to primary tumor, nephrectomy 4 weeks later. Measured with immunoSEQ multiplex PCR; TCRdb has only the in-frame clones, and not every one. The sample holds around 16,000 clones, roughly 50% seen once. Source: tumor tissue, taken from a patient whose treatment included radiotherapy and nephrectomy. The source is a woman aged 60-75 years with renal cell carcinoma.

This clone was detected a few times. This rearrangement joins TRBV2 to TRBJ1-5, with 7 positions matching TRBD1. The germline gives CDR1 SNHLY, CDR2 FYNNEI. V lost 8 bases and J lost 2; bases outside the gene matches: 6. The CDR3 contains 14 residues. The CDR3 is CASGDRVRNQPQHF. The CDR3 nucleotides read TGTGCCAGCGGAGACAGGGTGCGCAATCAGCCCCAGCATTTT. Together with reference TRBV2 and TRBJ1-5, the CDR3 gives the full variable domain: EPEVTQTPSHQVTQMGQEVILRCVPISNHLYFYWYRQILGQKVEFLVSFYNNEISEKSEIFDDQFSVERPDGSNFTLKIRSTKLEDSAMYFCASGDRVRNQPQHFGDGTRLSIL.

The chain carries TRBV5-1 and TRBJ1-1; D is undetermined. This CDR3 spans 16 amino acids. Looked up from germline, CDR1 is SGHRS and CDR2 is YFSETQ. V lost 4 bases and J 4 bases, leaving 20 bases between the germline ends. CDR3 loop: CASSPDPIGSVTEAFF. The CDR3 nucleotides are TGCGCCAGCAGCCCGGACCCCATTGGTTCGGTCACTGAAGCTTTCTTT.

This clone was found a few times. In nucleotides, the CDR3 is TGTGCCAGCAGCCCAGGACAGGAAGAGACCCAGTACTTC. Protein sequence: CASSPGQEETQYF. The chain combines TRBV7-2 with TRBJ2-5, with TRBD1 matching 7 bases. There are 13 residues in the CDR3. J gave up 3 bases and V 5 bases, and 3 bases lay outside the gene matches. Germline V gene data show CDR1 as SGHTA and CDR2 as FQGNSA.

The rearrangement uses TRBV7-9 and TRBJ2-2; TRBD1 matches at 8 bases. V shed 3 bases and J 0 bases; nucleotides not matched to a gene: 6. This CDR3 comprises 17 residues. CDR1 SEHNR and CDR2 FQNEAQ come from the germline V gene (reference sequence). The CDR3 DNA follows: TGTGCCAGCAGCTTGAACGGACAGGGTACGAACACCGGGGAGCTGTTTTTT. Translated, it gives CASSLNGQGTNTGELFF.